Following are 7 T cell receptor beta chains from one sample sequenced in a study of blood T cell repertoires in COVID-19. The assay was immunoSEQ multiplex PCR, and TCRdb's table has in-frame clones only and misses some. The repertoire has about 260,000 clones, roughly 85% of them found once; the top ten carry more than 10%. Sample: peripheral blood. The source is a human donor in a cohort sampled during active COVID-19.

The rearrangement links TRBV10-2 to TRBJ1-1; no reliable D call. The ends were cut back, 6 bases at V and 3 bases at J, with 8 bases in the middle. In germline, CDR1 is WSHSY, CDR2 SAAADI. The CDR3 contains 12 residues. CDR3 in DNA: TGCGCCAGCAGACCGGGAGACACTGAAGCTTTCTTT. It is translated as CASRPGDTEAFF.

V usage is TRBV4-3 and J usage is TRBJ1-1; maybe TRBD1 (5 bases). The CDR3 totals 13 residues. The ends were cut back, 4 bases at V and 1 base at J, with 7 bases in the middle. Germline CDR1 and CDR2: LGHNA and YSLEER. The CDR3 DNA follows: TGCGCCAGCAGCCTGACAGAGAACACTGAAGCTTTCTTT. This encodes CASSLTENTEAFF.

CDR3 DNA: TGCGCCAGCAGCTTGGGCGTCCCCGAGGATACGCAGTATTTT. This gives the protein CASSLGVPEDTQYF. The chain carries TRBV5-1 and TRBJ2-3; D is unclear. V was trimmed by 0 bases and J by 6 bases, leaving 11 bases between them. The CDR3 contains 14 residues. Germline CDR1 is SGHRS and CDR2 is YFSETQ.

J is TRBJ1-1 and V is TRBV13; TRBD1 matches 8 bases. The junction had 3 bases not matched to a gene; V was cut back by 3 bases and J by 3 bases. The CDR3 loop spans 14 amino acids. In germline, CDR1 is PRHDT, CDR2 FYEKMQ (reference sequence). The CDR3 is CASSLTGAYTEAFF. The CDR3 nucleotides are TGTGCCAGCAGCTTGACAGGGGCTTACACTGAAGCTTTCTTT.

The CDR3 DNA sequence: TGTGCCAGCAGCTTAGGACAGGCAACTAATGAAAAACTGTTTTTT. It translates to CASSLGQATNEKLFF. This rearrangement joins TRBV7-9 to TRBJ1-4, with D tentatively TRBD1 (6 bases). V lost 1 base to trimming and J lost 0 bases, with 6 bases between them. Germline assignment: CDR1 SEHNR and CDR2 FQNEAQ (reference sequence). The CDR3 sequence is 15 residues long. The variable domain in full, completed from reference TRBV7-9 and TRBJ1-4, reads DTGVSQNPRHKITKRGQNVTFRCDPISEHNRLYWYRQTLGQGPEFLTYFQNEAQLEKSRLLSDRFSAERPKGSFSTLEIQRTEQGDSAMYLCASSLGQATNEKLFFGSGTQLSVL.

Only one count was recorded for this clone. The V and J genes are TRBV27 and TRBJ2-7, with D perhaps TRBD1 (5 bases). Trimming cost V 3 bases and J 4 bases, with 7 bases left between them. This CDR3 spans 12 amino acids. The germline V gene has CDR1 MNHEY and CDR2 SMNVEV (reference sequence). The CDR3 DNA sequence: TGTGCCAGCAGTTTTCAGGGTTACGAGCAGTACTTC. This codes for CASSFQGYEQYF.

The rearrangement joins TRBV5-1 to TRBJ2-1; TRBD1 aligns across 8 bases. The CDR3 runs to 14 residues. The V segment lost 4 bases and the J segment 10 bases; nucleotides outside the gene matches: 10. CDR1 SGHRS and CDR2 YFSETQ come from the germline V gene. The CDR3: CASSTGTGQQEQFF. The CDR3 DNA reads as TGCGCCAGCAGCACCGGGACAGGCCAACAAGAGCAGTTCTTC.